The entry below gives a single T cell receptor (beta chain) sequence along with its context. Its target is not known. Nominally healthy donors were sampled, though unrecorded immune exposures were likely. This sample was included in a study of cytomegalovirus exposure and HLA in healthy donors. The PCR contained 60 Vbeta and 13 Jbeta primers. The assay was immunoSEQ multiplex PCR, and TCRdb's table has in-frame clones only and misses some. There are around 120,000 clones in the sample; nearly 80% occur only once, and just under 6.5% lies in the top ten. Study results and limitations: In a later analysis, DRB1 alleles had the most associated TCRs; HLA-C alleles the fewest. TCR beta sequences reportedly predicted most subjects' HLA-A and HLA-B alleles accurately.

Germline V gives CDR1 MNHEY, CDR2 SVGAGI. CDR3 size: 13 residues. With 6 bases removed from V and 11 bases from J, the gap between germline ends came to 20 bases. Material: PBMCs. This chain connects TRBV6-5 to TRBJ2-7; tentative D call: TRBD1 (6 bases). This TCR was recovered from a middle-aged woman in good health and CMV-seronegative. CDR3 region: CASSPNYPDSKYF. CDR3 in DNA: TGTGCCAGCAGCCCGAACTACCCGGACAGTAAGTACTTC.